This T cell receptor (beta chain) was observed in a study of blood T cell repertoires in COVID-19. The assay was immunoSEQ multiplex PCR, and TCRdb's table has in-frame clones only and misses some. The sample includes approximately 99,000 clones, about 88% of them seen just once. Germline CDR1 is SEHNR and CDR2 is FQNEAQ (reference sequence). The CDR3 runs 15 residues. V dropped 5 bases and J dropped 1; count of bases not matched to a gene: 0. The clonotype comes from a human donor in a cohort sampled during active COVID-19. This rearrangement joins TRBV7-9 to TRBJ2-2; 11 nucleotides line up with TRBD2. Sample: peripheral blood. This CDR3 reads CASSGLAGNTGELFF. In DNA form, the CDR3 reads TGTGCCAGCAGCGGACTAGCGGGGAACACCGGGGAGCTGTTTTTT.